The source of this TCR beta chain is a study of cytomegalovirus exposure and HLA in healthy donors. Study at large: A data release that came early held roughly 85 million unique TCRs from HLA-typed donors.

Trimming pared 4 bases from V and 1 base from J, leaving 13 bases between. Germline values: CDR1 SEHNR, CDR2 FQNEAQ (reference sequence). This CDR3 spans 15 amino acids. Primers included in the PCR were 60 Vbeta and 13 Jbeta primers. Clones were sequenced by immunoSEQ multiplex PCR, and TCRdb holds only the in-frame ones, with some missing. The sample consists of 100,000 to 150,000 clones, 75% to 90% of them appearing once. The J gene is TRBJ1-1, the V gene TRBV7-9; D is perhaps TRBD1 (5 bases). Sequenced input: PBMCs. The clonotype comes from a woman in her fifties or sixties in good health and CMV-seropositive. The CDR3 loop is CASSSPDSSNTEAFF. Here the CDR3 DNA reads TGTGCCAGCAGCTCCCCAGACAGCTCGAACACTGAAGCTTTCTTT. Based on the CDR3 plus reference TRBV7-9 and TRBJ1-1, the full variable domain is DTGVSQNPRHKITKRGQNVTFRCDPISEHNRLYWYRQTLGQGPEFLTYFQNEAQLEKSRLLSDRFSAERPKGSFSTLEIQRTEQGDSAMYLCASSSPDSSNTEAFFGQGTRLTVV.